The 19 T cell receptor beta chains presented below share a single source sample, sequenced in a study of a mutant IDH1 vaccine in newly diagnosed glioma. Clones were sequenced by immunoSEQ multiplex PCR, and TCRdb holds only the in-frame ones, with some missing. This repertoire shows some 60,000 clones, roughly 79% found once; its top ten account for 5% to 6.5%. What these receptors recognize is not known. Regarding time point: week 35, safety follow-up. Topical imiquimod accompanied each vaccine dose, which consisted of 300 ug of mutant IDH1 20-mer peptide. Sequenced here: PBMCs, sampled from a glioma patient whose treatment included an IDH1 peptide vaccine. These receptors all stem from a man in his forties or fifties with glioma.

The chain recombines TRBV11-3 with TRBJ2-7; 9 positions agree with TRBD1. Looked up from germline, CDR1 is SGHNT and CDR2 is YENEEA. V lost 2 bases, J lost 4 bases, and 3 bases stayed unmatched. The CDR3 is 14 amino acids. CDR3 residues: CASSLQGQGYEQYF. As DNA, the CDR3 is TGTGCCAGCAGCTTACAAGGACAGGGGTACGAGCAGTACTTC.

The V and J genes are TRBV4-2 and TRBJ1-6; TRBD1 is a possible D gene (6 bases). The length of the CDR3 is 17 residues. The germline V gene encodes CDR1 LGHNA and CDR2 YNFKEQ. V lost 0 bases to trimming and J lost 5 bases, with 14 bases between them. In nucleotides, the CDR3 is TGTGCCAGCAGCCAAGATTGGAGCAGGGGCCATAATTCACCCCTCCACTTT. It is translated as CASSQDWSRGHNSPLHF.

This clone was counted a few times. V usage is TRBV7-2 and J usage is TRBJ1-5; no reliable D call. Germline CDR1 reads SGHTA; CDR2 reads FQGNSA. V was trimmed by 5 bases and J by 6 bases, leaving 11 bases between them. The CDR3 totals 13 residues. CDR3 in DNA: TGTGCCAGCAGCCTCCAATCGGCTCAGCCCCAGCATTTT. Protein: CASSLQSAQPQHF.

The V gene is TRBV5-4, the J gene TRBJ2-7, with D possibly TRBD2 on 5 matching bases. The length of the CDR3 is 13 residues. Germline-derived CDR1 and CDR2 are SGHNT and YYREEE (reference sequence). Trimming left V 2 bases short and J 0 bases short, with 6 bases between. The CDR3 reads CASSFRGSYEQYF. CDR3 DNA sequence: TGTGCCAGCAGCTTTCGGGGCTCCTACGAGCAGTACTTC.

This clone occurred once. This chain links TRBV7-9 with TRBJ2-4; D remains ambiguous. This CDR3 region has 13 residues. Trimming cost V 0 bases and J 5 bases, with 5 bases left between them. Per the germline V gene, CDR1 is SEHNR and CDR2 is FQNEAQ (reference sequence). The CDR3 DNA sequence: TGTGCCAGCAGCTTAGCCAGCCAAAACATTCAGTACTTC. Translation gives CASSLASQNIQYF.

For this clone: The germline gene is not matched at one end of the junction; a read error may be the cause. The rearrangement uses TRBV9 and TRBJ2-1, with TRBD1 matching over 11 bases. The length of the CDR3 is 14 residues. Germline V lookup: CDR1 SGDLS, CDR2 YYNGEE. The CDR3 sequence is CASAWTGGYDEQFF. The DNA for the CDR3 is TGTGCCAGCGCCTGGACAGGGGGCTACGATGAGCAGTTCTTC.

This clone was seen only a few times. The chain employs TRBV5-1 and TRBJ1-4, with a tentative D call TRBD1 (6 bases). Germline V CDR1 and CDR2: SGHRS, YFSETQ. V lost 2 bases and J 5 bases, leaving 10 bases between the germline ends. This CDR3 spans 14 amino acids. The CDR3 nucleotides are TGCGCCAGCAGCTTACGACAGGCCAATGAAAAACTGTTTTTT. It specifies CASSLRQANEKLFF.

This chain connects TRBV2 to TRBJ1-1; TRBD1 might be the D (5 bases). CDR1 and CDR2 from the germline V gene are SNHLY and FYNNEI. Trimming took off 7 bases at V and 1 base at J, with 13 bases between the two ends. CDR3 length: 14 residues. CDR3 in amino acids: CASNTGPGNTEAFF. The CDR3 bases are TGTGCCAGCAATACGGGACCCGGGAACACTGAAGCTTTCTTT.

The V gene is TRBV7-2, the J gene TRBJ2-3; 13 positions agree with TRBD2. Germline V gives CDR1 SGHTA, CDR2 FQGNSA. Germline trimming cut 4 bases from V and 4 bases from J; bases unmatched to any gene: 2. The CDR3 covers 15 residues. The CDR3 bases are TGTGCCAGCAGCTGGACTAGCGGGGGTTCAGATACGCAGTATTTT. This gives the protein CASSWTSGGSDTQYF.

The chain carries TRBV18 and TRBJ1-1, with unresolved D. The germline V and J ends were trimmed by 2 bases and 1 base, with 5 bases remaining between them. The CDR3 totals 13 residues. Germline CDR1 is KGHSH and CDR2 is LQKENI. The CDR3 here is CASSPNANTEAFF. DNA of the CDR3: TGTGCCAGCTCACCAAATGCGAACACTGAAGCTTTCTTT.

The V gene is TRBV5-1, the J gene TRBJ2-5, with 9 bases aligning to TRBD1. The CDR3 is made up of 15 amino acids. Per germline, CDR1 SGHRS and CDR2 YFSETQ. Trimming at V came to 2 bases and at J to 2 bases, leaving 4 bases not matched to a gene. The CDR3 reads CASSFRDREQETQYF. CDR3 sequence (DNA): TGCGCCAGCAGCTTCCGGGACAGGGAGCAAGAGACCCAGTACTTC.

In DNA, the CDR3 is TGTGCCAGCAGCTTGGACCTGTCCGCTGGCTACACCTTC. It specifies CASSLDLSAGYTF. The rearrangement uses TRBV5-6 and TRBJ1-2; no reliable D call. This CDR3 region has 13 residues. Trimming removed 0 bases from V and 7 bases from J, with 10 bases in between. CDR1 is SGHDT, CDR2 YYEEEE, per germline.

The chain has TRBV18 and TRBJ1-5, with D possibly being TRBD1 (5 bases). The V gene lost 3 bases and the J gene lost 4 bases, with 19 bases spanning the gap. Germline CDR1 is KGHSH and CDR2 is LQKENI. The length of the CDR3 is 17 residues. The CDR3 sequence: CASSPTWLKGLNQPQHF. The CDR3 DNA reads as TGTGCCAGCTCACCTACCTGGCTGAAGGGACTAAATCAGCCCCAGCATTTT.

The chain recombines TRBV5-6 with TRBJ1-4, with 8 nucleotides matching TRBD1. This CDR3 has 14 residues. The germline V gene encodes CDR1 SGHDT and CDR2 YYEEEE. Germline trimming cut 4 bases from V and 7 bases from J; bases unmatched to any gene: 6. CDR3 sequence reads: CASSPQGAVEKLFF. The CDR3 nucleotides read TGTGCCAGCAGCCCGCAGGGGGCTGTTGAAAAACTGTTTTTT.

The gene calls are TRBV5-5 and TRBJ2-7; D gene ambiguous. V was trimmed by 0 bases and J by 9 bases, leaving 10 bases between them. The CDR3 is 12 residues long. Per the germline V gene, CDR1 is SGHKS and CDR2 is YYEKEE (reference sequence). CDR3 loop: CASSLDGQRQYF. CDR3 sequence (DNA): TGTGCCAGCAGCTTGGACGGCCAGCGGCAGTACTTC.

The V and J genes are TRBV6-4 and TRBJ2-3, with D perhaps TRBD2 (5 bases). The germline V gene encodes CDR1 MRHNA and CDR2 SNTAGT. Trimming took off 2 bases at V and 1 base at J, with 10 bases between the two ends. The CDR3 runs 15 residues. This CDR3 is CASSDMAGGTDTQYF. DNA for the CDR3: TGTGCCAGCAGTGACATGGCGGGCGGCACAGATACGCAGTATTTT.

The V and J genes are TRBV5-1 and TRBJ1-3; maybe TRBD1 (5 bases). In germline, CDR1 is SGHRS, CDR2 YFSETQ. The CDR3 sequence is 16 residues long. The V end was cut by 2 bases, the J end by 4 bases, with 16 bases between. The CDR3 here is CASSFRGPPTGNTIYF. The CDR3 region has the DNA TGCGCCAGCAGCTTTCGGGGCCCTCCGACAGGAAACACCATATATTTT.

This rearrangement joins TRBV5-1 to TRBJ2-2; TRBD2 matches at 8 bases. The CDR3 totals 16 residues. CDR1 and CDR2 from the germline V gene are SGHRS and YFSETQ. J was trimmed by 3 bases and V by 7 bases; bases with no gene match: 11. DNA of the CDR3: TGCGCCAGCTATAACTATAGGCGGGGGGACACCGGGGAGCTGTTTTTT. Protein sequence: CASYNYRRGDTGELFF.

The J gene is TRBJ2-7, the V gene TRBV4-1; D might be TRBD1 or TRBD2, each matching 5 bases. CDR3 length: 15 residues. The V and J ends lost 3 bases and 3 bases respectively, with 15 bases between them. Germline CDR1 is MGHRA and CDR2 is YSYEKL. The CDR3 region is CASSQGPSALYEQYF. In nucleotides, the CDR3 is TGCGCCAGCAGCCAGGGACCTAGTGCGCTCTACGAGCAGTACTTC.